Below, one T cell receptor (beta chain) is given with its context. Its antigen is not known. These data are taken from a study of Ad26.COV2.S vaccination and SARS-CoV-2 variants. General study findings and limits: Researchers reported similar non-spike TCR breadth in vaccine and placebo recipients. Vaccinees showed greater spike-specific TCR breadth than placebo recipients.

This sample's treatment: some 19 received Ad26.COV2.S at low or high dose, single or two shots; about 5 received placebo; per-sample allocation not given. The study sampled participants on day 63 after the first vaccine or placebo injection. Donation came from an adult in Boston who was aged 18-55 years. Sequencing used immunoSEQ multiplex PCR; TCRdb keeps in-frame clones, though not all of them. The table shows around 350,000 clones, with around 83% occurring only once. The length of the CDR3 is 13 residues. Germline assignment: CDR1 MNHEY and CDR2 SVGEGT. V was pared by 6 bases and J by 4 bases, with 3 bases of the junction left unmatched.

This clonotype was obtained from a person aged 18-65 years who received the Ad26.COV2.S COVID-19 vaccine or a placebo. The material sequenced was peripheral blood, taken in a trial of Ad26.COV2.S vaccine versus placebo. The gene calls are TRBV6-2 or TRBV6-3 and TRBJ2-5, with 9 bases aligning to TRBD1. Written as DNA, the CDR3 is TGTGCCAGCAGCGGGACAGGGACAGAGACCCAGTACTTC. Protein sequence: CASSGTGTETQYF.